The 26 T cell receptor beta chains presented below share a single source sample, sequenced in a study of T cell repertoires in cytomegalovirus infection (dated by TCRdb to between 2018 and 2021). Sequencer: Illumina HiSeq 1500. TCRdb trimmed public reads at Q25 via fastp, called clones via MiXCR and kept in-frame beta chains. Every entry covers one CDR3 protein and lists the most common genes and DNA from its rows. This sample gives about 900,000 distinct CDR3 sequences in total; around 32% of them show up just once. The ten top clones hold about an eighth of the sample. According to the study, the label for this sample's treatment or condition signals: in vitro stimulation with specific CMV peptide epitopes to enrich CMV-specific T cells. Their antigens are not known. Sequencing was performed on cultured CD8+ T cells from PBMCs, taken from culture after CMV antigen stimulation. These TCRs come from a human donor in good health (CMV status not recorded). Some clones in this sample may be carry-over from other donors' samples.

This clonotype was seen a few times. CDR3 protein: CASSTNRGDQPQHF. DNA for the CDR3: TGTGCCAGTAGTACAAACAGGGGTGATCAGCCCCAGCATTTT. The gene calls are TRBV19 and TRBJ1-5; 7 bases fit TRBD1. The CDR3 has 14 residues. Germline CDR1 and CDR2: LNHDA and SQIVND (reference sequence). The V and J ends lost 4 bases and 5 bases, in that order; junction bases with no gene match: 5.

The chain has TRBV5-4 and TRBJ2-3; 13 bases are a match to TRBD2. This CDR3 is built from 18 residues. V lost 4 bases and J lost 0; bases outside the gene matches: 8. CDR1 and CDR2 from the germline V gene are SGHNT and YYREEE (reference sequence). CDR3 sequence: CASSATSGGPFSTDTQYF. The DNA for the CDR3 is TGTGCCAGCAGCGCGACTAGCGGGGGGCCATTTAGCACAGATACGCAGTATTTT.

This clonotype was seen more than once but under ten times. This chain links TRBV4-1 with TRBJ1-6, with 11 nucleotides matching TRBD1. The CDR3 has 18 residues. Germline CDR1 and CDR2: MGHRA and YSYEKL. V lost 2 bases, J lost 5 bases, and 8 bases stayed unmatched. The CDR3 protein is CASSQNGPGQGDNSPLHF. The CDR3 region has the DNA TGCGCCAGCAGCCAAAATGGACCGGGACAGGGGGATAATTCACCCCTCCACTTT.

This clonotype was recorded only once. V and J are TRBV5-1 and TRBJ2-6; D unresolved. Germline CDR1 and CDR2: SGHRS and YFSETQ. Trimming took 0 bases from V and 2 from J, leaving 9 bases between them. CDR3 length equals 16 residues. CDR3 amino acids: CASSLEGLAGANVLTF. The CDR3 DNA follows: TGCGCCAGCAGCTTGGAAGGGTTGGCTGGGGCCAACGTCCTGACTTTC.

V is TRBV6-2 or TRBV6-3 and J is TRBJ2-7; 7 bases fit TRBD2. This CDR3 region has 13 residues. The germline V gene has CDR1 MNHEY and CDR2 SVGEGT. In DNA form, the CDR3 reads TGTGCCAGCGGGCCGTTTGGGGACTACCAGCAGTACGTC. Its translation: CASGPFGDYQQYV.

Only a few counts were recorded for this clonotype. V usage is TRBV19 and J usage is TRBJ1-2; the D is unclear. Trimming left V 5 bases short and J 0 bases short, with 13 bases between. Germline V gives CDR1 LNHDA, CDR2 SQIVND (reference sequence). The CDR3 sequence is 15 residues long. CDR3 sequence reads: CASSPAMDPNYGYTF. The CDR3, as DNA: TGTGCCAGTAGTCCGGCGATGGATCCTAACTATGGCTACACCTTC.

The rearrangement joins TRBV6-5 to TRBJ2-2; perhaps TRBD1 as D (5 bases). CDR1 and CDR2 from the germline V gene are MNHEY and SVGAGI. Trimming stripped 0 bases from V and 7 bases from J, with 6 bases between. The CDR3 is 13 amino acids. The CDR3 DNA reads as TGTGCCAGCAGTTACTCCAGGGTCGGGGAGCTGTTTTTT. Translation: CASSYSRVGELFF.

This chain joins TRBV6-2 or TRBV6-3 and TRBJ1-5; no reliable D call. The J call may be faulty, since TRBJ2-3 better matches the DNA end. Germline CDR1 is MNHEY and CDR2 is SVGEGT. The length of the CDR3 is 14 residues. The CDR3 protein is CASSRRDPRQPQYF. CDR3 coding DNA: TGTGCCAGCAGTCGTCGTGATCCGAGGCAGCCCCAGTATTTT.

This chain connects TRBV11-3 to TRBJ2-1; the D is unclear. Germline CDR1 reads SGHNT; CDR2 reads YENEEA. Trimming took 5 bases from V and 2 from J, leaving 16 bases between them. The CDR3 spans 16 residues. CDR3 DNA: TGTGCCAGCAGCCCCTCGGACGGGTTCCCCTACAATGAGCAGTTCTTC. This translates into CASSPSDGFPYNEQFF.

The V gene is TRBV20-1, the J gene TRBJ1-1; 7 bases agree with TRBD1. Germline V gene sequence: CDR1 DFQATT, CDR2 SNEGSKA (reference sequence). Trimming cost V 5 bases and J 1 base; bases outside gene matches: 4. This CDR3 contains 13 residues. The DNA for the CDR3 is TGCAGTGCTTTCCAGGGGGGGAACACTGAAGCTTTCTTT. It codes for CSAFQGGNTEAFF.

The rearrangement joins TRBV7-9 to TRBJ2-5; 12 bases fit TRBD2. Germline values: CDR1 SEHNR, CDR2 FQNEAQ (reference sequence). The CDR3 consists of 17 residues. Germline trimming cut 3 bases from V and 4 bases from J; bases unmatched to any gene: 9. The chain's CDR3 is CASSFVSLAGGSETQYF. In nucleotides, the CDR3 is TGTGCCAGCAGCTTTGTATCACTAGCGGGGGGTTCAGAGACCCAGTACTTC.

The chain combines TRBV5-8 with TRBJ1-5; a weak D match, TRBD1 (6 bases). With 4 bases removed from V and 2 bases from J, the gap between germline ends came to 19 bases. The CDR3 runs 17 residues. Germline loops: CDR1 SGHTS, CDR2 YDEGEE. This chain's CDR3 is CASSLKEQGMGNQPQHF. DNA for the CDR3: TGTGCCAGCAGCCTGAAAGAACAGGGAATGGGCAATCAGCCCCAGCATTTT.

The chain links TRBV7-6 to TRBJ2-3; TRBD2 agrees at 9 bases. J was trimmed by 3 bases and V by 4 bases; bases with no gene match: 5. Germline CDR1 and CDR2: SGHVS and FNYEAQ. The CDR3 runs 15 residues. The CDR3 spells CASSWDSGGTDTQYF. The CDR3 DNA reads as TGTGCCAGCAGCTGGGATAGCGGGGGTACAGATACGCAGTATTTT.

The rearrangement joins TRBV27 to TRBJ1-5; maybe TRBD1 (6 bases). Germline CDR1 is MNHEY and CDR2 is SMNVEV (reference sequence). Between the trimmed V and J ends, which lost 8 bases and 1 base, there was a span of 12 bases. CDR3 size: 14 residues. The CDR3 DNA is TGTGCCAGCCGGTCCGGACAGAGCAATCAGCCCCAGCATTTT. Protein sequence: CASRSGQSNQPQHF.

This clonotype has just a few counts. The V and J genes are TRBV7-6 and TRBJ2-5; 7 bases line up with TRBD2. The germline CDR1 and CDR2 sequences are SGHVS and FNYEAQ. This CDR3 has 15 residues. Unmatched junction bases numbered 6, after V lost 2 bases and J lost 3 bases. The CDR3, as DNA: TGTGCCAGCAGCTTATTTACGGCGGGGGAAGAGACCCAGTACTTC. Translating gives CASSLFTAGEETQYF.

This clonotype turned up a few times. The chain has TRBV7-2 and TRBJ1-1; weak D call: TRBD1 (6 bases). The ends were cut back, 2 bases at V and 9 bases at J, with 10 bases in the middle. The CDR3 contains 12 residues. The germline V gene has CDR1 SGHTA and CDR2 FQGNSA. The CDR3 sequence: CASSLSGTQAFF. CDR3 sequence (DNA): TGTGCCAGCAGCTTATCAGGGACACAAGCTTTCTTT.

The chain carries TRBV28 and TRBJ1-1; a weak D match, TRBD1 (5 bases). Trimming stripped 7 bases from V and 3 bases from J, with 15 bases between. The germline gives CDR1 MDHEN, CDR2 SYDVKM. The CDR3 spans 14 residues. The CDR3 nucleotides read TGTGCCAGCACCTCCCAGGGAATTGACACTGAAGCTTTCTTT. Translating it yields CASTSQGIDTEAFF.

The chain recombines TRBV6-1 with TRBJ1-1, with D perhaps TRBD1 (6 bases). From germline, CDR1 is MNHNS and CDR2 SASEGT. The CDR3 totals 13 residues. The ends were cut back, 7 bases at V and 6 bases at J, with 15 bases in the middle. The CDR3 region is CASKIRGAPEAFF. The CDR3 nucleotides read TGTGCCAGCAAGATACGGGGGGCGCCTGAAGCTTTCTTT.

This clonotype was counted many times. The chain is built from TRBV7-6 and TRBJ2-5; possibly TRBD1 or TRBD2 for D (5 bases each). From germline, CDR1 is SGHVS and CDR2 FNYEAQ. The CDR3 sequence is 14 residues long. Between the trimmed V and J ends, which lost 1 base and 6 bases, there was a span of 12 bases. The CDR3 bases are TGTGCCAGCAGCTTAGACGGGGCAGCACAGACCCAGTACTTC. Translating it yields CASSLDGAAQTQYF.

This chain uses TRBV6-2 or TRBV6-3 with TRBJ1-1; no firm D call. Germline CDR1 MNHEY, CDR2 SVGEGT. The CDR3 has 13 amino acids. The germline V and J ends were trimmed by 5 bases and 2 bases, with 9 bases remaining between them. Here the CDR3 DNA reads TGTGCCAGCAGTGTCGCCACAAACACTGAAGCTTTCTTT. It specifies CASSVATNTEAFF.

This clonotype came up many times. The chain recombines TRBV18 with TRBJ1-4, with D unclear. The CDR3 runs to 15 residues. Germline loops: CDR1 KGHSH, CDR2 LQKENI. Between the trimmed V and J ends, which lost 8 bases and 0 bases, there was a span of 13 bases. CDR3: CASHPYRTTNEKLFF. DNA of the CDR3: TGTGCCAGCCATCCGTACCGAACAACTAATGAAAAACTGTTTTTT.

This sequence joins TRBV6-2 or TRBV6-3 and TRBJ1-5; D remains ambiguous. The CDR3 runs to 14 residues. Per germline, CDR1 MNHEY and CDR2 SVGEGT. V lost 4 bases and J 3 bases, leaving 10 bases between the germline ends. CDR3 nucleotides: TGTGCCAGCAGTTGGACGGTGACCAATCAGCCCCAGCATTTT. This encodes CASSWTVTNQPQHF.

The chain links TRBV2 to TRBJ1-1; 7 nucleotides match TRBD1. Germline values: CDR1 SNHLY, CDR2 FYNNEI. The CDR3 contains 16 residues. The trim removed 5 bases at V and 0 bases at J, leaving 9 bases unmatched. Here the CDR3 reads CASSSRGKDMNTEAFF. CDR3 DNA: TGTGCCAGCAGTTCCAGGGGGAAGGACATGAACACTGAAGCTTTCTTT. Full variable domain (outside the CDR3, taken from reference TRBV2 and TRBJ1-1): EPEVTQTPSHQVTQMGQEVILRCVPISNHLYFYWYRQILGQKVEFLVSFYNNEISEKSEIFDDQFSVERPDGSNFTLKIRSTKLEDSAMYFCASSSRGKDMNTEAFFGQGTRLTVV.

V and J are TRBV2 and TRBJ1-2; no firm D call. The CDR3 totals 15 residues. Trimming cost V 8 bases and J 3 bases, with 19 bases left between them. CDR1 is SNHLY and CDR2 is FYNNEI in the germline V gene. This chain's CDR3 is CASLTSSGPHYGYTF. The CDR3 DNA reads TGTGCCAGCCTTACATCTTCAGGCCCCCACTATGGCTACACCTTC.

This clonotype was seen ten or more times. This rearrangement joins TRBV7-2 to TRBJ2-4; maybe TRBD2 (6 bases). Germline-derived CDR1 and CDR2 are SGHTA and FQGNSA. The V end was cut by 3 bases, the J end by 0 bases, with 21 bases between. CDR3 size: 19 residues. The CDR3 nucleotides read TGTGCCAGCAGCTTTAATTCCGGGGGATACAACATAGCCAAAAACATTCAGTACTTC. It translates to CASSFNSGGYNIAKNIQYF.

This clonotype has at least ten counts. V gene TRBV7-2 combines with J gene TRBJ1-2; D remains unclear. Germline CDR1 reads SGHTA; CDR2 reads FQGNSA. Trimming left V 1 base short and J 2 bases short, with 17 bases between. This CDR3 is 17 amino acids long. CDR3 nucleotides: TGTGCCAGCAGCTTAGGGTCTAGACCGACTGAGAACTATGGCTACACCTTC. Amino acid sequence: CASSLGSRPTENYGYTF.